This TCR beta chain was retrieved from a study of cytomegalovirus exposure and HLA in healthy donors. Study results and limitations: The authors enumerated roughly 180 TCR beta chains as linked to cytomegalovirus. As was reported, the classifier diagnosed cytomegalovirus status with high specificity and sensitivity.

The PCR contained 60 Vbeta and 13 Jbeta primers. The data were produced by immunoSEQ multiplex PCR, yet TCRdb's version contains in-frame clones alone and is incomplete. This sample yields roughly 150,000 clones, of which roughly 80% are seen a single time; roughly 3.4% belongs to the top ten. CDR1 is LNHDA, CDR2 SQIVND, per germline (reference sequence). CDR3 length: 13 amino acids. V trimming: 6 bases; J trimming: 5 bases; junction bases outside the gene matches: 6. With respect to this clone: Its antigen is unidentified.

The sequence came from a male donor in good health and CMV-seronegative. This chain joins TRBV19 and TRBJ1-1, with 7 positions matching TRBD1. Sequenced: PBMCs. CDR3 DNA: TGTGCCAGTAGGGGTACAGGGGAGACTGAAGCTTTCTTT. As protein: CASRGTGETEAFF.